The text below deals with one T cell receptor (beta chain). Antigen unknown. The data originate from a study of T cell responses to AZD1222 COVID-19 vaccine. Study observations and caveats: Seropositive at baseline were only a handful of AZD1222 recipients. Nearly half of spike-specific TCRs reportedly target variant regions that are unmutated in the B.1.351 and B.1.1.7 variants. Sampling that yielded the repertoires occurred only after the peak T cell response. With dominance at 160-218 and 743-854, vaccine-associated CD4 TCRs spanned spike.

The CDR3 loop spans 14 amino acids. Deletions cut 7 bases from V and 5 bases from J, with 15 bases between. CDR1 is MNHEY and CDR2 is SVGAGI in the germline V gene. Assay: immunoSEQ multiplex PCR; the TCRdb copy retains only in-frame clones and omits some. The data show about 120,000 clones, about 85% seen once. This chain uses TRBV6-5 with TRBJ1-5; possibly TRBD1 for D (5 bases). This TCR was sampled from an adult who received the AZD1222 COVID-19 vaccine. The starting material was peripheral blood, obtained 28 days after the second AZD1222 dose. Written as DNA, the CDR3 is TGTGCCAGCAAAAGGACACCCGTGGATCAGCCCCAGCATTTT. It specifies CASKRTPVDQPQHF.